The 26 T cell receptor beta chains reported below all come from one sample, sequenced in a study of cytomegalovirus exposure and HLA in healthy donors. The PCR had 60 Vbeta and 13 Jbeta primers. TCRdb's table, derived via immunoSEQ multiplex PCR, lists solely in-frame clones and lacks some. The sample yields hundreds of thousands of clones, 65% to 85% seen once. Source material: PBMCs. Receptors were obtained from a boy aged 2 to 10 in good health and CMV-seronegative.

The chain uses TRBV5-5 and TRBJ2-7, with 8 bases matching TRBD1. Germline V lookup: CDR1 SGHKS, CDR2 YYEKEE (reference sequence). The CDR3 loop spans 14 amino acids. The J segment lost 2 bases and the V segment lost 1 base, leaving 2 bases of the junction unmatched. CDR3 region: CASSLTGGPYEQYF. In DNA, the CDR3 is TGTGCCAGCAGCTTGACAGGGGGGCCCTACGAGCAGTACTTC.

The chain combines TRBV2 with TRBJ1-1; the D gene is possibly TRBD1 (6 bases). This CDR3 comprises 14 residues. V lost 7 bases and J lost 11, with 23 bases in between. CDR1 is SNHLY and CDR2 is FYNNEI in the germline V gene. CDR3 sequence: CASTGSGAPWAAFF. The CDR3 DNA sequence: TGTGCCAGCACTGGATCAGGGGCCCCGTGGGCGGCTTTCTTT.

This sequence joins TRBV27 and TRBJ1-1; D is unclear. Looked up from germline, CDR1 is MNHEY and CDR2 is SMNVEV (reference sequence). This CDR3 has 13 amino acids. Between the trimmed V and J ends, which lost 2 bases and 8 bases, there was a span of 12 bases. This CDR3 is CASSLTGIGEAFF. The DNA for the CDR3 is TGTGCCAGCAGTTTAACCGGGATTGGGGAAGCTTTCTTT.

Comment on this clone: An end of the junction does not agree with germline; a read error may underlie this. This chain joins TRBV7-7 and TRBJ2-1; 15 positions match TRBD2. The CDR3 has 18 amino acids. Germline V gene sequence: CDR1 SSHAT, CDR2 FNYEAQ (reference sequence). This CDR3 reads CASSLGGLAGGPYNEQFF. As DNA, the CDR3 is TGTGCTAGCAGCTTGGGGGGACTAGCGGGGGGACCATACAATGAGCAGTTCTTC.

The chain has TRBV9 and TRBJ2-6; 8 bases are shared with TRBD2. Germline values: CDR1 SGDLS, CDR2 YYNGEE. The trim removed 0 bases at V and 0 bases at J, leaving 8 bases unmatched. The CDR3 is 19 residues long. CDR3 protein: CASSVAPGGSYSGANVLTF. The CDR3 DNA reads TGTGCCAGCAGCGTAGCTCCGGGAGGGTCCTACTCTGGGGCCAACGTCCTGACTTTC.

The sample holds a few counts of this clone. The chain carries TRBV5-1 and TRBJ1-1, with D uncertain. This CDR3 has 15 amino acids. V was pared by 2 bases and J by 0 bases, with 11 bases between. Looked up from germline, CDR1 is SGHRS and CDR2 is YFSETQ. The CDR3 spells CASSLVSSMNTEAFF. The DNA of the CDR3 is TGCGCCAGCAGCTTAGTTAGCTCGATGAACACTGAAGCTTTCTTT.

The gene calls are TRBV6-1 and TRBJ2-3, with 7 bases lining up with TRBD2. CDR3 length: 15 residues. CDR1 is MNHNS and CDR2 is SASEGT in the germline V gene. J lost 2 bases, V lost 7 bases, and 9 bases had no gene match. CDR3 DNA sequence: TGTGCCAGCAATAGGGACTACAAATACACAGATACGCAGTATTTT. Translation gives CASNRDYKYTDTQYF.

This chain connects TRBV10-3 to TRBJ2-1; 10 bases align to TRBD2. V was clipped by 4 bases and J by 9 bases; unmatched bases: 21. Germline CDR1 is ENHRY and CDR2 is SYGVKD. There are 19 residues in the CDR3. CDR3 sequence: CAISGPPTGGDPSGSEQFF. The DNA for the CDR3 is TGTGCCATCAGTGGGCCCCCGACAGGTGGCGATCCTAGCGGGAGTGAGCAGTTCTTC.

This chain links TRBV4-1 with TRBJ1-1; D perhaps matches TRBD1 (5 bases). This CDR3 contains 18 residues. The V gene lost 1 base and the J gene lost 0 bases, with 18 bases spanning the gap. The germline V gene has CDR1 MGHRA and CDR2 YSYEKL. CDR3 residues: CASSQGPAAGSMNTEAFF. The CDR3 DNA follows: TGCGCCAGCAGCCAAGGCCCCGCGGCAGGGTCCATGAACACTGAAGCTTTCTTT.

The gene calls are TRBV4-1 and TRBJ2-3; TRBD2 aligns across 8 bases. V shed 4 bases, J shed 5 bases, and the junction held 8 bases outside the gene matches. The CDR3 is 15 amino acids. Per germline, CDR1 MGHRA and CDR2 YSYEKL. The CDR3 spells CASSPIGGAKDTQYF. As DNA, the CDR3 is TGCGCCAGCAGCCCGATCGGGGGGGCAAAAGATACGCAGTATTTT.

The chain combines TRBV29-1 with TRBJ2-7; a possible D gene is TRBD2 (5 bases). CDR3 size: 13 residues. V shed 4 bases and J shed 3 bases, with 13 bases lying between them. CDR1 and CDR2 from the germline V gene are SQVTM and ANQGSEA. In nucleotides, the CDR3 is TGCAGCGTTGTCGGAGGAAGGGACTACGAGCAGTACTTC. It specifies CSVVGGRDYEQYF.

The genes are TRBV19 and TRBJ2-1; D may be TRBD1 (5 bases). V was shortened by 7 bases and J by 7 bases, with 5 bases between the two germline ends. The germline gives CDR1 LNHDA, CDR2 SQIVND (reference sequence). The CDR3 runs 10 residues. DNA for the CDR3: TGTGCCAGTAAGGGGAATGAGCAGTTCTTC. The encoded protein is CASKGNEQFF.

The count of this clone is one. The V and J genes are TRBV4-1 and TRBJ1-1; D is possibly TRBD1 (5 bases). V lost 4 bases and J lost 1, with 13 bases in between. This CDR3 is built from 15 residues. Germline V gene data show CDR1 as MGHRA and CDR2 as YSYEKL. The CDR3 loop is CASSPPGTGNTEAFF. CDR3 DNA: TGCGCCAGCAGCCCCCCCGGCACAGGGAACACTGAAGCTTTCTTT.

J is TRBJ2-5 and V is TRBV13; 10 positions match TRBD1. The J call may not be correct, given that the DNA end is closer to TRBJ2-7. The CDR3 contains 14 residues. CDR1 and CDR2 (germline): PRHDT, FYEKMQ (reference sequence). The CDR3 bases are TGTGCCAGCAGCGCCCGGGACAGGGGCCACGAGCAGTACTTC. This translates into CASSARDRGHEQYF.

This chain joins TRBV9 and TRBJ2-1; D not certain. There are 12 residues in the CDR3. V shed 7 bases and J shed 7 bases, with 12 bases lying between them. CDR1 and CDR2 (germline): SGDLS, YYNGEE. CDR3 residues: CASGQALNEQFF. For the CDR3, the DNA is TGTGCCAGCGGCCAGGCTCTTAATGAGCAGTTCTTC.

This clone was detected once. CDR3 sequence reads: CASSYPAGLTQYF. The CDR3 bases are TGTGCCAGCAGTTACCCAGCGGGATTGACGCAGTATTTT. The chain uses TRBV6-5 and TRBJ2-3, with TRBD2 identical over 7 bases. V was pared by 2 bases and J by 9 bases, with 5 bases of the junction left unmatched. The CDR3 totals 13 residues. Germline V gene data show CDR1 as MNHEY and CDR2 as SVGAGI.

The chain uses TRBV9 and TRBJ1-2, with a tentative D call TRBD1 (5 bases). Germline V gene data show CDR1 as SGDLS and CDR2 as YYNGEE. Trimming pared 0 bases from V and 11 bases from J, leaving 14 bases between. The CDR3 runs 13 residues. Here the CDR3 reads CASSVAWGGGYTF. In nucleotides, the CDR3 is TGTGCCAGCAGCGTAGCTTGGGGTGGGGGGTACACCTTC.

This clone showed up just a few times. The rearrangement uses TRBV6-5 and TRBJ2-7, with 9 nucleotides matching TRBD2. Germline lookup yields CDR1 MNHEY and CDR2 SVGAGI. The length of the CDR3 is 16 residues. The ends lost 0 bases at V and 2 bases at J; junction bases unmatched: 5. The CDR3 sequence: CASSYSGGLATYEQYF. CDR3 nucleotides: TGTGCCAGCAGTTACTCGGGGGGACTAGCAACCTACGAGCAGTACTTC.

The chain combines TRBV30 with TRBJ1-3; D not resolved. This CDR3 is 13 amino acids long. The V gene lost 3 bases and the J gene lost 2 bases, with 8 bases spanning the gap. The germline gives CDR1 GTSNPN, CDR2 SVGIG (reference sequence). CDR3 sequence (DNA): TGTGCCTGGAGAGAGGGAGCTGGAAACACCATATATTTT. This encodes CAWREGAGNTIYF. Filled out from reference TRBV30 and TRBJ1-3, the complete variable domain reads SQTIHQWPATLVQPVGSPLSLECTVEGTSNPNLYWYRQAAGRGLQLLFYSVGIGQISSEVPQNLSASRPQDRQFILSSKKLLLSDSGFYLCAWREGAGNTIYFGEGSWLTVV.

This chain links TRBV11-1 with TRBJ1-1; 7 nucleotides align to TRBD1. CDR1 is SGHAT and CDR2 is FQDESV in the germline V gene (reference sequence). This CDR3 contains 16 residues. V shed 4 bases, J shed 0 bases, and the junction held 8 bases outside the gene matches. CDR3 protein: CASSSGTVFMNTEAFF. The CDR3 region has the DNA TGTGCCAGCAGCTCCGGGACAGTCTTTATGAACACTGAAGCTTTCTTT. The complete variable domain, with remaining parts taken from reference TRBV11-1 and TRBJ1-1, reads EAEVAQSPRYKITEKSQAVAFWCDPISGHATLYWYRQILGQGPELLVQFQDESVVDDSQLPKDRFSAERLKGVDSTLKIQPAELGDSAMYLCASSSGTVFMNTEAFFGQGTRLTVV.

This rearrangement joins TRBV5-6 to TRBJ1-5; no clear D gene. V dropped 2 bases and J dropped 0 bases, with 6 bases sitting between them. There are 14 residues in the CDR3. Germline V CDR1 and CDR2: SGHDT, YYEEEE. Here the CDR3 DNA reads TGTGCCAGCAGCTTAACATATAGCAATCAGCCCCAGCATTTT. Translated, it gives CASSLTYSNQPQHF.

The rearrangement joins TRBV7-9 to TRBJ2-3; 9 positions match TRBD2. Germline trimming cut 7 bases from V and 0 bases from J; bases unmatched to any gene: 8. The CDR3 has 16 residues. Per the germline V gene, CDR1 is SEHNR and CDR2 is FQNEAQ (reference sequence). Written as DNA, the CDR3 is TGTGCCAGCACCCTTAGGGCGGGGGGGAGCACAGATACGCAGTATTTT. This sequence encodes CASTLRAGGSTDTQYF.

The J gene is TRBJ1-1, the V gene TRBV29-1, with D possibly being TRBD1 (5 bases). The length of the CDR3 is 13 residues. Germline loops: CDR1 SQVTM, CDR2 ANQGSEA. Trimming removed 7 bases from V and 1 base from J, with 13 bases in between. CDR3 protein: CSAPGGKNTEAFF. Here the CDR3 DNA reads TGCAGCGCCCCGGGGGGAAAGAACACTGAAGCTTTCTTT.

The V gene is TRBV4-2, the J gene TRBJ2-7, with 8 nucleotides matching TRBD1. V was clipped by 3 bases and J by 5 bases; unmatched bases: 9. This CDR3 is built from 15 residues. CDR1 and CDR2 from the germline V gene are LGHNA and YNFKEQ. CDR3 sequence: CASSQRQGTVNEQYF. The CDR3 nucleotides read TGTGCCAGCAGCCAGCGACAGGGGACGGTAAACGAGCAGTACTTC.

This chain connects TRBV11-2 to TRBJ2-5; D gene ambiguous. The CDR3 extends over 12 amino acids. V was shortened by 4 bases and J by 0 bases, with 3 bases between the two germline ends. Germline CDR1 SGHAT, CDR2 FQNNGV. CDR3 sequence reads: CASSSYQETQYF. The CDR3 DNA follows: TGTGCCAGCAGCTCGTACCAAGAGACCCAGTACTTC.

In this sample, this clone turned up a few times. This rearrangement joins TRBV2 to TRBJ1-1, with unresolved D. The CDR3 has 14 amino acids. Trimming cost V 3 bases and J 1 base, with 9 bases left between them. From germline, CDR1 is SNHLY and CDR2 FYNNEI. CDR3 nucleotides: TGTGCCAGCAGTGAGCAACGGAGGAACACTGAAGCTTTCTTT. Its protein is CASSEQRRNTEAFF.